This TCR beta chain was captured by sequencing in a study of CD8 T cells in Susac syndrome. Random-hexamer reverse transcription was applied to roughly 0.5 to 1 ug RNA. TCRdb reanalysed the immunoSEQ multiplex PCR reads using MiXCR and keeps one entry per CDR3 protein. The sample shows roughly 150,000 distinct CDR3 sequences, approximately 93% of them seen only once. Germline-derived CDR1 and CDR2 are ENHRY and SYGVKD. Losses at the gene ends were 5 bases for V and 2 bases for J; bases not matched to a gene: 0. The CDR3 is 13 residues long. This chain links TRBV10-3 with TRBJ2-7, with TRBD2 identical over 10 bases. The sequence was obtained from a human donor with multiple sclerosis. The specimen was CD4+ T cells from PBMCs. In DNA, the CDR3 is TGTGCCATCAGTAGCGGGAGGGCCTACGAGCAGTACTTC. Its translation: CAISSGRAYEQYF.